One and the same sample provided the 16 T cell receptor beta chains below, sequenced in a study of cytotoxic CD8 clonotypes in ibrutinib-treated CLL. Libraries were prepared by immunoSEQ multiplex PCR; TCRdb keeps only in-frame clonotypes and omits some of them. The sample has 110,000 to 150,000 clones; roughly 76% are singletons. The sample here was PBMCs, taken after 24 months of ibrutinib treatment. These receptors all come from a human donor with chronic lymphocytic leukemia.

This clone came up a few times. CDR3 DNA: TGTGCCAGCAGCTCTGCGGACAGGGGCACTGAAGCTTTCTTT. It encodes CASSSADRGTEAFF. The chain has TRBV28 and TRBJ1-1; 9 bases are shared with TRBD1. Germline V gives CDR1 MDHEN, CDR2 SYDVKM. The CDR3 covers 14 residues. V shed 6 bases, J shed 4 bases, and the junction held 6 bases outside the gene matches.

The rearrangement uses TRBV5-1 and TRBJ2-7; 10 bases map to TRBD2. Germline CDR1 and CDR2: SGHRS and YFSETQ. Losses at the gene ends were 4 bases for V and 7 bases for J; bases not matched to a gene: 8. The CDR3 loop spans 14 amino acids. The CDR3 here is CASSPLAGAGEQYF. Here the CDR3 DNA reads TGCGCCAGCAGCCCCCTAGCGGGAGCGGGGGAGCAGTACTTC.

The V call is TRBV5-1, the J call TRBJ2-1, with TRBD2 identical over 8 bases. The V and J ends lost 0 bases and 4 bases, in that order; junction bases with no gene match: 3. Per germline, CDR1 SGHRS and CDR2 YFSETQ. There are 15 residues in the CDR3. The CDR3 loop is CASSLGLAPYNEQFF. The CDR3 bases are TGCGCCAGCAGCTTGGGACTAGCGCCATACAATGAGCAGTTCTTC.

This clone was seen once. This chain connects TRBV6-5 to TRBJ1-6, with a tentative D call TRBD1 (5 bases). This CDR3 contains 16 residues. Trimming took off 2 bases at V and 5 bases at J, with 13 bases between the two ends. The germline V gene encodes CDR1 MNHEY and CDR2 SVGAGI. CDR3 nucleotide sequence: TGTGCCAGCAGTTACGGGGATGGGGGAAATAATTCACCCCTCCACTTT. Its protein product is CASSYGDGGNNSPLHF.

This sequence joins TRBV5-1 and TRBJ2-3, with 9 positions matching TRBD2. The CDR3 has 15 residues. Germline CDR1 is SGHRS and CDR2 is YFSETQ. J lost 7 bases, V lost 0 bases, and 6 bases had no gene match. The CDR3 sequence: CASSLGSGSVNTQYF. In nucleotides, the CDR3 is TGCGCCAGCAGCTTGGGTAGCGGGAGTGTTAATACGCAGTATTTT.

This clone appeared once. The chain joins TRBV5-1 to TRBJ2-3; TRBD2 matches at 7 bases. Germline CDR1 SGHRS, CDR2 YFSETQ. V was pared by 6 bases and J by 0 bases, with 7 bases of the junction left unmatched. CDR3 length: 15 residues. CDR3 nucleotide sequence: TGCGCCAGCACCCCCGGGACTACTAGCACAGATACGCAGTATTTT. Protein product: CASTPGTTSTDTQYF. Using reference TRBV5-1 and TRBJ2-3 for the parts outside the CDR3, the full variable domain is KAGVTQTPRYLIKTRGQQVTLSCSPISGHRSVSWYQQTPGQGLQFLFEYFSETQRNKGNFPGRFSGRQFSNSRSEMNVSTLELGDSALYLCASTPGTTSTDTQYFGPGTRLTVL.

This clone turned up a few times. The chain couples TRBV11-2 to TRBJ2-5; no clear D. V shed 1 base and J shed 5 bases, with 2 bases lying between them. This CDR3 region has 11 residues. Germline V gene sequence: CDR1 SGHAT, CDR2 FQNNGV. The CDR3 spells CASSLVETQYF. In DNA form, the CDR3 reads TGTGCCAGCAGCTTAGTCGAGACCCAGTACTTC.

This clone was counted once. The chain employs TRBV18 and TRBJ2-3; D is unresolved. This CDR3 region has 14 residues. Trimming shortened V by 0 bases and J by 6 bases, and 10 bases separated the two germline ends. CDR1 is KGHSH, CDR2 LQKENI, per germline. CDR3 in DNA: TGTGCCAGCTCACCACCGGGTGGGCATGATACGCAGTATTTT. Encoded protein: CASSPPGGHDTQYF. Variable domain in full (rest from reference TRBV18 and TRBJ2-3): NAGVMQNPRHLVRRRGQEARLRCSPMKGHSHVYWYRQLPEEGLKFMVYLQKENIIDESGMPKERFSAEFPKEGPSILRIQQVVRGDSAAYFCASSPPGGHDTQYFGPGTRLTVL.

J is TRBJ2-7 and V is TRBV28; D uncertain. The CDR3 contains 12 residues. V lost 7 bases and J 2 bases, leaving 9 bases between the germline ends. Germline V gene lookup returns CDR1 MDHEN and CDR2 SYDVKM. The DNA of the CDR3 is TGTGCCAGCACAATTCGAACCTACGAGCAGTACTTC. Amino acids: CASTIRTYEQYF. Together with reference TRBV28 and TRBJ2-7, the CDR3 gives the full variable domain: DVKVTQSSRYLVKRTGEKVFLECVQDMDHENMFWYRQDPGLGLRLIYFSYDVKMKEKGDIPEGYSVSREKKERFSLILESASTNQTSMYLCASTIRTYEQYFGPGTRLTVT.

This sequence joins TRBV6-1 and TRBJ2-7, with 7 bases aligning to TRBD2. Germline lookup yields CDR1 MNHNS and CDR2 SASEGT. Trimming removed 3 bases from V and 1 base from J; junction bases left unmatched: 6. The CDR3 is 15 residues long. The CDR3 region has the DNA TGTGCCAGCAGTGAGGACCCGGGGGGATCCTACGAGCAGTACTTC. Encoded protein: CASSEDPGGSYEQYF.

This chain links TRBV5-6 with TRBJ1-4, with D unresolved. The CDR3 spans 13 residues. Per germline, CDR1 SGHDT and CDR2 YYEEEE. V lost 0 bases, J lost 10 bases, and 10 bases lay in between. CDR3 DNA sequence: TGTGCCAGCAGCTTGGCCAGGCTAGGAAAACTGTTTTTT. Its translation: CASSLARLGKLFF. The complete variable domain, with remaining parts taken from reference TRBV5-6 and TRBJ1-4, reads DAGVTQSPTHLIKTRGQQVTLRCSPKSGHDTVSWYQQALGQGPQFIFQYYEEEERQRGNFPDRFSGHQFPNYSSELNVNALLLGDSALYLCASSLARLGKLFFGSGTQLSVL.

As DNA, the CDR3 is TGTGCCAGCAGTTTCCTTGGGGGGCCCCCCTACGAGCAGTACTTC. Amino acid sequence: CASSFLGGPPYEQYF. V usage is TRBV28 and J usage is TRBJ2-7; D may correspond to TRBD1 or TRBD2 (6 bases each). This CDR3 is built from 15 residues. V was clipped by 3 bases and J by 2 bases, with 14 bases between them. CDR1 MDHEN and CDR2 SYDVKM come from the germline V gene.

The V call is TRBV5-4, the J call TRBJ2-2, with D perhaps TRBD1 or TRBD2 (6 bases each). V gave up 2 bases and J gave up 6 bases, with 17 bases separating them. The CDR3 consists of 16 residues. The germline V gene encodes CDR1 SGHNT and CDR2 YYREEE (reference sequence). The CDR3 spells CASSFRQDRGSGELFF. CDR3 nucleotide sequence: TGTGCCAGCAGCTTCCGACAGGACCGGGGGTCCGGGGAGCTGTTTTTT.

V is TRBV10-3 and J is TRBJ2-7; the match to TRBD2 covers 8 bases. Trimming cost V 6 bases and J 5 bases; bases outside gene matches: 9. The germline CDR1 and CDR2 sequences are ENHRY and SYGVKD. The CDR3 consists of 14 residues. The CDR3 sequence: CAISFGGDGNEQYF. The CDR3, as DNA: TGTGCCATCAGCTTCGGGGGGGACGGGAACGAGCAGTACTTC.

J is TRBJ1-1 and V is TRBV28; D is undetermined. CDR1 is MDHEN and CDR2 is SYDVKM in the germline V gene. This CDR3 has 13 amino acids. The V end was cut by 4 bases, the J end by 5 bases, with 11 bases between. CDR3 DNA sequence: TGTGCCAGCAGTTCTACACCTGGGACTGAAGCTTTCTTT. Residues: CASSSTPGTEAFF.

This clone was seen at least ten times. The chain recombines TRBV28 with TRBJ1-1, with D perhaps TRBD1 (5 bases). CDR3 size: 13 residues. The germline V gene encodes CDR1 MDHEN and CDR2 SYDVKM. V was pared by 9 bases and J by 6 bases, with 17 bases between. The DNA for the CDR3 is TGTGCCAGTTCACTTGGGGGATGGTCTGAAGCTTTCTTT. Its protein product is CASSLGGWSEAFF.